The 22 T cell receptor beta chains below all came from one sample that was sequenced in a study of spatial heterogeneity in lung cancer. Study-wide findings and caveats: Mutation counts in tumors were tracked by counts of expanded intratumoral alpha and beta TCRs.

These receptors are not linked to any known antigen. Each CDR3 protein is one row after TCRdb ran MiXCR on the 5' RACE reads. Here the sample spans about 320 distinct CDR3 sequences, 20% to 25% being singletons. Time point defined: sample taken at primary tumor resection. The starting material was lung tumor tissue, obtained at surgery. These receptor sequences come from a female donor with early-stage non-small cell lung cancer.

As for this clonotype: Found in a library prepared for alpha chains, this beta chain is an off-target read, and its abundance has little meaning. The gene calls are TRBV7-2 and TRBJ2-2; D remains ambiguous. This CDR3 comprises 13 residues. The V end lost 5 bases, the J end lost 6 bases, and 10 bases lay between the germline ends. From germline, CDR1 is SGHTA and CDR2 FQGNSA. As DNA, the CDR3 is TGTGCCAGCAGCGCGTCGGTAGCCGGGGAGCTGTTTTTT. Translated, it gives CASSASVAGELFF.

As to this clonotype: With the library built for alpha chains, this beta chain is off target and its frequency is not meaningful. V usage is TRBV27 and J usage is TRBJ1-2, with D perhaps matching TRBD1 (5 bases). Germline CDR1 reads MNHEY; CDR2 reads SMNVEV (reference sequence). With 2 bases removed from V and 6 bases from J, the gap between germline ends came to 10 bases. This CDR3 is 13 amino acids long. The CDR3 DNA reads as TGTGCCAGCAGTTTACAGGGCCCAAATGGCTACACCTTC. Its translation is CASSLQGPNGYTF.

In regard to this clonotype: The size of this beta chain means little, since it is a stray read in a library made for alpha chains. The chain combines TRBV29-1 with TRBJ2-3; D may be TRBD1 or TRBD2 (6 bases each). This CDR3 region has 12 residues. The germline V gene has CDR1 SQVTM and CDR2 ANQGSEA. Trimming pared 4 bases from V and 4 bases from J, leaving 9 bases between. The CDR3 DNA is TGCAGCGTTGGGGGGGCCGCAGATACGCAGTATTTT. Protein product: CSVGGAADTQYF.

In the case of this clonotype: Found in a library prepared for alpha chains, this beta chain is an off-target read, and its abundance has little meaning. This chain links TRBV4-2 with TRBJ2-3; TRBD2 might be the D (5 bases). CDR3 length: 14 amino acids. Germline V lookup: CDR1 LGHNA, CDR2 YNFKEQ. The V end lost 1 base, the J end lost 9 bases, and 14 bases lay between the germline ends. The CDR3 protein is CASSQGGEGYTQYF. In nucleotides, the CDR3 is TGTGCCAGCAGCCAAGGAGGCGAGGGATACACGCAGTATTTT.

In its sample, this clonotype is large. This beta chain lies outside the target of a library built for alpha chains; its clone size means little. The CDR3 sequence: CAISVVGLYYEQYF. In nucleotides, the CDR3 is TGTGCCATCAGTGTAGTCGGCCTTTACTACGAGCAGTACTTC. The V and J genes are TRBV10-3 and TRBJ2-7; D is unclear. CDR3 length: 14 residues. The germline V gene has CDR1 ENHRY and CDR2 SYGVKD. V was pared by 4 bases and J by 3 bases, with 13 bases between.

Regarding this clonotype: Being off target in a library aimed at alpha chains, this beta chain has a size of little meaning. V and J are TRBV5-1 and TRBJ2-1; D is undetermined. The CDR3 runs 14 residues. Germline V gives CDR1 SGHRS, CDR2 YFSETQ. Trimming stripped 0 bases from V and 1 base from J, with 5 bases between. The CDR3 reads CASSLGNSYNEQFF. In DNA form, the CDR3 reads TGCGCCAGCAGCTTGGGGAATTCCTACAATGAGCAGTTCTTC.

Of note for this clonotype: A read error may produce the germline difference seen at one junction end. The library was prepared for alpha chains; this beta chain is a stray read, so its frequency means little. The V call is TRBV11-2, the J call TRBJ2-3, with D possibly TRBD2 on 6 matching bases. CDR1 is SGHAT and CDR2 is FQNNGV in the germline V gene. This CDR3 is built from 16 residues. CDR3 nucleotides: TGTGTCAGCAGCCTCGCGCCGGGACTTAGCACAGATACGCAGTATTTT. This encodes CVSSLAPGLSTDTQYF.

This clonotype came up a few times. The size of this beta chain means little, since it is a stray read in a library made for alpha chains. The chain recombines TRBV29-1 with TRBJ2-5, with D perhaps being TRBD1 or TRBD2 (6 bases each). The germline gives CDR1 SQVTM, CDR2 ANQGSEA. Deletions cut 4 bases from V and 3 bases from J, with 9 bases between. The CDR3 spans 12 residues. The DNA of the CDR3 is TGCAGCGTTGGGGGGGCAGAAGAGACCCAGTACTTC. Translated, it gives CSVGGAEETQYF. Full variable domain (outside the CDR3, taken from reference TRBV29-1 and TRBJ2-5): SAVISQKPSRDICQRGTSLTIQCQVDSQVTMMFWYRQQPGQSLTLIATANQGSEATYESGFVIDKFPISRPNLTFSTLTVSNMSPEDSSIYLCSVGGAEETQYFGPGTRLLVL.

As concerns this clonotype: With the library built for alpha chains, this beta chain is off target and its frequency is not meaningful. V is TRBV4-3 and J is TRBJ2-6; 8 bases are shared with TRBD1. V dropped 4 bases and J dropped 6; count of bases not matched to a gene: 17. Germline V gives CDR1 LGHNA, CDR2 YSLEER. This CDR3 contains 19 residues. The CDR3, as DNA: TGCGCCAGCAGCCGTGACGGACAGGGAAACTCTTTATTGGCCAACGTCCTGACTTTC. It codes for CASSRDGQGNSLLANVLTF.

This clonotype is large within its sample. The size of this beta chain means little, since it is a stray read in a library made for alpha chains. CDR3 protein: CASSLTGEATDTQYF. The DNA for the CDR3 is TGTGCCAGCAGCTTGACGGGGGAGGCCACAGATACGCAGTATTTT. The rearrangement uses TRBV5-6 and TRBJ2-3, with D possibly matching TRBD2 (6 bases). Germline CDR1 and CDR2: SGHDT and YYEEEE. The V end lost 1 base, the J end lost 2 bases, and 11 bases lay between the germline ends. The CDR3 covers 15 residues. Based on the CDR3 plus reference TRBV5-6 and TRBJ2-3, the full variable domain is DAGVTQSPTHLIKTRGQQVTLRCSPKSGHDTVSWYQQALGQGPQFIFQYYEEEERQRGNFPDRFSGHQFPNYSSELNVNALLLGDSALYLCASSLTGEATDTQYFGPGTRLTVL.

Note on this clonotype: A library made for alpha chains picked up this beta chain off target, so its size means little. The chain links TRBV13 to TRBJ2-1; no firm D call. This CDR3 is 11 amino acids long. The germline CDR1 and CDR2 sequences are PRHDT and FYEKMQ (reference sequence). The V end was cut by 0 bases, the J end by 7 bases, with 1 base between. CDR3 amino acids: CASSLGNEQFF. The DNA of the CDR3 is TGTGCCAGCAGCTTAGGAAATGAGCAGTTCTTC. The whole variable domain, filled in from reference TRBV13 and TRBJ2-1, reads AAGVIQSPRHLIKEKRETATLKCYPIPRHDTVYWYQQGPGQDPQFLISFYEKMQSDKGSIPDRFSAQQFSDYHSELNMSSLELGDSALYFCASSLGNEQFFGPGTRLTVL.

This clonotype was counted a few times. For a library built for alpha chains, this beta chain is a stray read; little rests on its size. The chain combines TRBV7-2 with TRBJ2-1, with TRBD1 matching over 10 bases. The V and J ends lost 10 bases and 7 bases, in that order; junction bases with no gene match: 10. This CDR3 is 14 amino acids long. Germline CDR1 and CDR2: SGHTA and FQGNSA. The CDR3 protein is CANSRDRGGNEQFF. CDR3 nucleotides: TGTGCCAATTCCCGGGACAGGGGAGGGAATGAGCAGTTCTTC.

By share, this clonotype counts as hyperexpanded. Found in a library prepared for alpha chains, this beta chain is an off-target read, and its abundance has little meaning. The chain employs TRBV11-2 and TRBJ2-5; D gene ambiguous. Trimming removed 1 base from V and 3 bases from J, with 6 bases in between. The CDR3 covers 13 residues. The germline V gene encodes CDR1 SGHAT and CDR2 FQNNGV. The CDR3 nucleotides read TGTGCCAGCAGCTTAGGCGGAGAAGAGACCCAGTACTTC. Translation: CASSLGGEETQYF.

In regard to this clonotype: This sequence may be a read error, since a much larger clone differs from it by one base. Because the library targeted alpha chains, this beta chain is an off-target read whose size means little. The CDR3 DNA is TGTGCCAGCAGCTTAGCGGAGACAGATGAGACCCAGTACTTC. The encoded protein is CASSLAETDETQYF. The rearrangement uses TRBV7-8 and TRBJ2-5, with D possibly matching TRBD1 (5 bases). The germline V and J ends were trimmed by 0 bases and 5 bases, with 10 bases remaining between them. This CDR3 is 14 amino acids long. From germline, CDR1 is SGHVS and CDR2 FQNEAQ.

In this sample, this clonotype is large. This beta chain came through as a stray read in a library set up for alpha chains, and its size says little. V is TRBV7-2 and J is TRBJ2-5; 10 positions agree with TRBD1. Germline values: CDR1 SGHTA, CDR2 FQGNSA. V gave up 4 bases and J gave up 4 bases; unmatched junction bases: 0. This CDR3 has 13 amino acids. The CDR3 reads CASSWTGGETQYF. The CDR3 DNA follows: TGTGCCAGCAGCTGGACAGGGGGAGAGACCCAGTACTTC.

This clonotype was detected a few times. Being off target in a library aimed at alpha chains, this beta chain has a size of little meaning. In DNA, the CDR3 is TGCAGCGTTAGGACCCGGACGAAGGGGACCCAGTACTTC. Its translation: CSVRTRTKGTQYF. This sequence joins TRBV29-1 and TRBJ2-5, with D hard to call. This CDR3 region has 13 residues. The germline V and J ends were trimmed by 5 bases and 7 bases, with 17 bases remaining between them. Germline V lookup: CDR1 SQVTM, CDR2 ANQGSEA.

As regards this clonotype: The library was designed around alpha chains, so this beta chain is a stray read whose abundance carries little weight. The rearrangement links TRBV5-1 to TRBJ2-3; no definite D call. The length of the CDR3 is 12 residues. V was trimmed by 7 bases and J by 4 bases, leaving 10 bases between them. Germline CDR1 is SGHRS and CDR2 is YFSETQ. The CDR3 bases are TGCGCCAGCTCCCTTTCGGCAGATACGCAGTATTTT. Translated, it gives CASSLSADTQYF. Full variable domain (remainder filled in from reference TRBV5-1 and TRBJ2-3): KAGVTQTPRYLIKTRGQQVTLSCSPISGHRSVSWYQQTPGQGLQFLFEYFSETQRNKGNFPGRFSGRQFSNSRSEMNVSTLELGDSALYLCASSLSADTQYFGPGTRLTVL.

This clonotype is hyperexpanded. In a library made to pick up alpha chains, this beta chain is a stray read with a size that means little. The chain joins TRBV7-2 to TRBJ2-3, with 7 nucleotides matching TRBD2. The CDR3 has 11 residues. With 3 bases clipped from V and 11 bases from J, the junction kept 2 bases outside the gene matches. Per germline, CDR1 SGHTA and CDR2 FQGNSA. This CDR3 reads CASSFGGGQYF. The CDR3 DNA reads as TGTGCCAGCAGCTTCGGCGGGGGGCAGTATTTT.

This clonotype was counted only a few times. With the library built for alpha chains, this beta chain is off target and its frequency is not meaningful. This chain links TRBV3-1 with TRBJ2-1; D gene unclear. V dropped 3 bases and J dropped 7 bases, with 10 bases sitting between them. The CDR3 covers 13 residues. Per germline, CDR1 LGHDT and CDR2 YNNKEL (reference sequence). Here the CDR3 reads CASSQRSSNEQFF. The CDR3 DNA reads TGTGCCAGCAGCCAGAGGAGTTCGAATGAGCAGTTCTTC.

Of note for this clonotype: At one end, the junction sequence differs from germline, possibly due to a read error. This beta chain slipped into a library made for alpha chains as a stray read, so its size is not meaningful. The chain uses TRBV19 and TRBJ1-3; D remains unclear. Germline CDR1 LNHDA, CDR2 SQIVND (reference sequence). The CDR3 totals 16 residues. The CDR3 reads CASSSLELSSENTIYF. Written as DNA, the CDR3 is TGTGCCAGTAGTTCCCTTGAATTGAGCTCTGAAAACACCATATATTTT.

With regard to this clonotype: The size of this beta chain means little, since it is a stray read in a library made for alpha chains. The chain joins TRBV6-2 or TRBV6-3 to TRBJ1-1, with no clear D. Germline CDR1 and CDR2: MNHEY and SVGEGT. V was shortened by 6 bases and J by 0 bases, with 11 bases between the two germline ends. The CDR3 is 14 residues long. The CDR3 sequence is CASRDPSMNTEAFF. In DNA form, the CDR3 reads TGTGCCAGCAGAGACCCATCGATGAACACTGAAGCTTTCTTT.

Sample share makes this clonotype large. This beta chain was picked up by a library intended for alpha chains and is off target, so its count carries little meaning. The V gene is TRBV5-4, the J gene TRBJ2-1, with D unclear. The germline V and J ends were trimmed by 0 bases and 13 bases, with 8 bases remaining between them. From germline, CDR1 is SGHNT and CDR2 YYREEE (reference sequence). The length of the CDR3 is 11 residues. The CDR3 loop is CASSLGTFQFF. CDR3 coding DNA: TGTGCCAGCAGCTTGGGCACTTTCCAGTTCTTC.